A single sample gave rise to the 12 T cell receptor beta chains below, sequenced in a study of shared clonotypes between healthy human individuals (dated by TCRdb to 2018 to 2021). Library preparation employed the immunoSEQ multiplex PCR assay. TCRdb holds this immuneACCESS table with in-frame rearrangements only. Some clones are missing; in checked studies, unresolved V genes explain under half, and the rest has no known cause. This sample is represented by about 110,000 clones; under 70% of them were singletons. About 25% of the sample lies in the top ten. Sequenced input: memory CD8+ T cells sorted from blood. What the cell subset or site label conveys for this sample: CD45RO+ cells pooled with CCR7-negative TemRA cells. These receptors all stem from a woman aged 25 to 39 in good health.

The rearrangement joins TRBV6-6 to TRBJ1-1; 7 nucleotides match TRBD1. CDR1 and CDR2 from the germline V gene are MNHNY and SVGAGI (reference sequence). V dropped 6 bases and J dropped 5; count of bases not matched to a gene: 6. The CDR3 is made up of 13 amino acids. The CDR3 spells CASSPTGWTEAFF. The CDR3 DNA is TGTGCCAGCAGCCCGACAGGGTGGACTGAAGCTTTCTTT.

This chain joins TRBV6-6 and TRBJ2-7; D ambiguous. The CDR3 runs to 14 residues. V gave up 4 bases and J gave up 6 bases, with 16 bases separating them. Germline CDR1 MNHNY, CDR2 SVGAGI (reference sequence). The CDR3 region is CASSFRHLVGEQYF. The CDR3, as DNA: TGTGCCAGCAGTTTCCGGCATCTCGTAGGCGAGCAGTACTTC.

The chain combines TRBV4-2 with TRBJ2-1; the D is unclear. CDR3 length: 17 residues. Trimming left V 0 bases short and J 2 bases short, with 14 bases between. Germline V gives CDR1 LGHNA, CDR2 YNFKEQ. CDR3 sequence reads: CASSQDFSGRPYNEQFF. The CDR3 nucleotides are TGTGCCAGCAGCCAAGATTTTTCAGGAAGGCCCTACAATGAGCAGTTCTTC.

The chain links TRBV7-6 to TRBJ2-7; D might be TRBD2 (6 bases). The ends were cut back, 5 bases at V and 3 bases at J, with 20 bases in the middle. Germline V gives CDR1 SGHVS, CDR2 FNYEAQ. This CDR3 spans 16 amino acids. The CDR3 region is CASSPGTLRPIYEQYF. The CDR3 coding sequence is TGTGCCAGCAGCCCTGGGACTCTCCGACCTATCTACGAGCAGTACTTC.

The V gene is TRBV5-8, the J gene TRBJ2-1, with D unclear. The CDR3 extends over 15 amino acids. V was pared by 4 bases and J by 0 bases, with 11 bases between. Per the germline V gene, CDR1 is SGHTS and CDR2 is YDEGEE. CDR3: CASSLLGSSYNEQFF. The DNA for the CDR3 is TGTGCCAGCAGCCTGCTGGGAAGCTCCTACAATGAGCAGTTCTTC.

The CDR3 DNA reads as TGTGCCAGCAGGGGACTAGCGGGGACCACAGATACGCAGTATTTT. Translating gives CASRGLAGTTDTQYF. This sequence joins TRBV6-1 and TRBJ2-3; 13 positions match TRBD2. The CDR3 spans 15 residues. V lost 6 bases and J lost 2; bases outside the gene matches: 2. Germline assignment: CDR1 MNHNS and CDR2 SASEGT.

The rearrangement joins TRBV7-8 to TRBJ2-7; D possibly corresponds to TRBD1 (6 bases). Trimming left V 3 bases short and J 5 bases short, with 17 bases between. From germline, CDR1 is SGHVS and CDR2 FQNEAQ. The CDR3 has 15 amino acids. As DNA, the CDR3 is TGTGCCAGCAGCTTTTTTCAGGGGTTTGGCCACGAGCAGTACTTC. Translation: CASSFFQGFGHEQYF.

This clone was found a few times. The chain joins TRBV7-2 to TRBJ2-7, with 8 bases lining up with TRBD2. Germline V lookup: CDR1 SGHTA, CDR2 FQGNSA. The CDR3 is 16 amino acids. Trimming took 7 bases from V and 2 from J; bases not matched to a gene: 13. The CDR3 DNA follows: TGTGCCAGCATCACTCAAGCGGGAGAAGTCCCCTACGAGCAGTACTTC. It yields the protein CASITQAGEVPYEQYF. The entire variable domain, with the rest obtained from reference TRBV7-2 and TRBJ2-7, is as follows: GAGVSQSPSNKVTEKGKDVELRCDPISGHTALYWYRQSLGQGLEFLIYFQGNSAPDKSGLPSDRFSAERTGGSVSTLTIQRTQQEDSAVYLCASITQAGEVPYEQYFGPGTRLTVT.

The rearrangement joins TRBV5-6 to TRBJ2-1, with TRBD2 matching over 9 bases. V dropped 0 bases and J dropped 1; count of bases not matched to a gene: 8. The CDR3 length is 18 residues. Looked up from germline, CDR1 is SGHDT and CDR2 is YYEEEE. CDR3 sequence (DNA): TGTGCCAGCAGCTTGGCCCGTAGCGGGAGAAGGTCCTACAATGAGCAGTTCTTC. Translating it yields CASSLARSGRRSYNEQFF.

This clone was counted many times. The chain recombines TRBV6-1 with TRBJ2-7; TRBD2 aligns across 9 bases. Germline lookup yields CDR1 MNHNS and CDR2 SASEGT. J gave up 5 bases and V 0 bases, and 8 bases lay outside the gene matches. The CDR3 runs 16 residues. The DNA for the CDR3 is TGTGCCAGCAGTGAAGCGGAGGGGGCGGGAGGGGACGAGCAGTACTTC. Its protein is CASSEAEGAGGDEQYF.

Note on this clone: A much larger clone differs by one base, so this may be a read error. This chain connects TRBV4-3 to TRBJ2-1; TRBD2 matches 7 bases. This CDR3 region has 11 residues. Germline CDR1 LGHNA, CDR2 YSLEER. Unmatched junction bases numbered 2, after V lost 1 base and J lost 14 bases. The CDR3 sequence is CASSQGGGEFF. CDR3 nucleotides: TGCGCCAGCAGCCAAGGTGGGGGGGAGTTCTTC.

The chain uses TRBV28 and TRBJ2-7; D may correspond to TRBD1 or TRBD2 (5 bases each). V dropped 3 bases and J dropped 4 bases, with 43 bases sitting between them. CDR1 MDHEN and CDR2 SYDVKM come from the germline V gene. This CDR3 contains 24 residues. The CDR3 bases are TGTGCCAGCAGTTTCTACCGGCCCGGGATCCCCTCTTGGTTCGTGGAGGCCGGGGCATACGAGCAGTACTTC. Amino acid sequence: CASSFYRPGIPSWFVEAGAYEQYF. The variable domain in full, with the rest retrieved from reference TRBV28 and TRBJ2-7, is DVKVTQSSRYLVKRTGEKVFLECVQDMDHENMFWYRQDPGLGLRLIYFSYDVKMKEKGDIPEGYSVSREKKERFSLILESASTNQTSMYLCASSFYRPGIPSWFVEAGAYEQYFGPGTRLTVT.